A selection of T cell receptor beta chains follows, all from one sample in a study of breast tumors, draining lymph nodes, adjacent tissues. TCRdb redid the calling of the multiplex PCR reads with MiXCR, one entry per CDR3 protein. The table has 90,000 to 120,000 distinct CDR3 sequences, 20% to 25% seen once. The material sequenced was axillary lymph node tissue. Every receptor here comes from a female donor with breast cancer. Some clones in this sample may be carry-over from other donors' samples. Each CDR3 is given with its conserved first and last residue. D genes are given only for firm matches. Clone size, where shown, is once, few, many, or a class for clones that have expanded.

size,J,length,D,V,DNA,CDR3
many,TRBJ2-5,11,NA,TRBV5-1,TGTGCCAGCAGCTTAGCGGAGACCCAGTACTTC,CASSLAETQYF
NA,TRBJ2-5,14,NA,TRBV4-1,TGCGCCAGCAGCCAAGAGGACTATCGGAAGACCCGGTACTTC,CASSQEDYRKTRYF
NA,TRBJ2-5,14,NA,TRBV18,TGTGCCAGCTCACCACCGCAGGGAGGAGAGACCCAGTACTTC,CASSPPQGGETQYF
many,TRBJ2-3,12,NA,TRBV5-1,TGCGCCAGCAGCCCTAGAGGGGATACGCAGTATTTT,CASSPRGDTQYF
many,TRBJ2-3,14,NA,TRBV7-9,TGTGCCAGCAGCTCCCCGGAGCGCTCAGATACGCAGTATTTT,CASSSPERSDTQYF
few,TRBJ2-7,14,NA,TRBV27,TGTGCCAGCAGTTTAGGACCTACTAGCAACGAGCAGTACTTC,CASSLGPTSNEQYF
many,TRBJ1-4,13,NA,TRBV20-1,TGCAGTGCCGGCAGGACAACTAATGAAAAACTGTTTTTT,CSAGRTTNEKLFF
few,TRBJ2-4,13,TRBD2,TRBV20-1,TGCAGTGTCGAGTGGGGAGGGAAAAACATTCAGTACTTC,CSVEWGGKNIQYF
NA,TRBJ2-3,14,NA,TRBV10-3,TGTGCCATCAGTGAAGGATCTGTACGGGATACGCAGTATTTT,CAISEGSVRDTQYF
many,TRBJ2-2,14,TRBD1,TRBV20-1,TGCAGTGCTTCGGCAGGGGGTAACACCGGGGAGCTGTTTTTT,CSASAGGNTGELFF
many,TRBJ2-7,14,TRBD1,TRBV9,TGTGCCAGTGGTCCGGGACAGGGACCCTACGAGCAGTACTTC,CASGPGQGPYEQYF
NA,TRBJ1-2,14,NA,TRBV7-9,TGTGCCAGCAGCCGGGCCTTACAAAACTATGGCTACACCTTC,CASSRALQNYGYTF
many,TRBJ2-3,15,NA,TRBV9,TGTGCCAGCACCATCCAGGGAGACGGCACAGATACGCAGTATTTT,CASTIQGDGTDTQYF
many,TRBJ1-3,12,NA,TRBV7-6,TGTGCCAGCAGCTCGACCCGAGGGAAACTATATTTT,CASSSTRGKLYF
many,TRBJ1-3,16,NA,TRBV2,TGTGCCAGCAAGGACCGCTCCTCGTCCGCTGGAAACACCATATATTTT,CASKDRSSSAGNTIYF
many,TRBJ2-1,17,TRBD2,TRBV11-2,TGTGCCAGCAGCCCCGGCTGGACTAGCGGGACTTACAATGAGCAGTTCTTC,CASSPGWTSGTYNEQFF
NA,TRBJ2-3,14,NA,TRBV2,TGTGCCAGCACACAACAGGCCCGCACAGATACGCAGTATTTT,CASTQQARTDTQYF
many,TRBJ2-7,15,TRBD2,TRBV28,TGTGCCAGCAGTCCCCAAGCGGGAGGGCGCTACGAGCAGTACTTC,CASSPQAGGRYEQYF
many,TRBJ2-5,14,NA,TRBV10-3,TGTGCCATCAGTGGAAGTGGTCAAGAGGAGACCCAGTACTTC,CAISGSGQEETQYF
many,TRBJ2-2,17,TRBD1,TRBV19,TGTGCCAGTAGTAGCCGGGACAGGCGAAAGAACACCGGGGAGCTGTTTTTT,CASSSRDRRKNTGELFF
NA,TRBJ2-7,17,TRBD2,TRBV20-1,TGCAGTGCTAGAGATATAGGGGGGACTAGCGGGAACTACGAGCAGTACTTC,CSARDIGGTSGNYEQYF
many,TRBJ2-3,15,TRBD2,TRBV2,TGTGCCAGCAGTGAACTAGCGGGGGGCGTATATACGCAGTATTTT,CASSELAGGVYTQYF
many,TRBJ1-2,12,NA,TRBV29-1,TGCAGCGTTGGTCAGGGCAAGGATGGCTACACCTTC,CSVGQGKDGYTF
many,TRBJ2-1,15,NA,TRBV4-1,TGCGCCAGCAGCCAAGTTGGGTATTCTGACAATGAGCAGTTCTTC,CASSQVGYSDNEQFF
NA,TRBJ2-3,13,NA,TRBV5-4,TGTGCCAGTCGTAGACAGTTCGGGGATACGCAGTATTTT,CASRRQFGDTQYF
many,TRBJ2-1,13,NA,TRBV6-1,TGTGCCAGCAGTGAAGCTGGCCCTGATGAGCAGTTCTTC,CASSEAGPDEQFF
once,TRBJ2-3,19,TRBD2,TRBV4-1,TGCGCCAGCAGCCAAGGTCCCATGACTAGCGGGAGGGCCGGAGATATGCAGTATTTT,CASSQGPMTSGRAGDMQYF
many,TRBJ2-1,13,NA,TRBV7-3,TGTGCCAGCAGCTTAGGCCCGACAGGCACACAGTTCTTC,CASSLGPTGTQFF
many,TRBJ2-1,14,NA,TRBV20-1,TGCAGTGCTTCCCCGGCAAGTGGGCACCCGGAGCAGTTCTTC,CSASPASGHPEQFF
many,TRBJ2-1,16,NA,TRBV9,TGTGCCAGCAGCGTAGATGTAGAGGGTTCCTACAATGAGCAGTTCTTC,CASSVDVEGSYNEQFF
NA,TRBJ2-4,16,TRBD2,TRBV5-6,TGTGCCAGCGGCTTGACTAGCGGGGGCCTAAAAAACATTCAGTACTTC,CASGLTSGGLKNIQYF
many,TRBJ2-3,15,TRBD2,TRBV20-1,TGCAGTGTTCTAAGACTAGCGGGGGGGCAGGATACGCAGTATTTT,CSVLRLAGGQDTQYF
many,TRBJ2-3,13,TRBD1,TRBV6-1,TGTGCCGGGGGGACAGGAAGCACAGATACGCAGTATTTT,CAGGTGSTDTQYF
many,TRBJ2-7,11,NA,TRBV20-1,TGCAGTGCTAGCCAAGCTGTCGAGCAGTACTTC,CSASQAVEQYF
many,TRBJ1-2,16,NA,TRBV6-6,TGTGCCAGCACCTCCCCGGGGAGGGGAGGTTACTATGGCTACACCTTC,CASTSPGRGGYYGYTF
many,TRBJ1-2,15,NA,TRBV9,TGTGCCAGCAGCGTAGAGGCAGGGGCCGCTCGGGGCTACACCTTC,CASSVEAGAARGYTF
many,TRBJ2-5,13,NA,TRBV9,TGTGCCAGCAGCACCTCGTACCAAGAGACCCAGTACTTC,CASSTSYQETQYF
NA,TRBJ2-2,15,NA,TRBV7-2,TGTGCCAGCAGCCATGGGCCGGCGAACACCGGGGAGCTGTTTTTT,CASSHGPANTGELFF
many,TRBJ2-6,14,TRBD1,TRBV5-1,TGCGCCAGTACGACAGGGACTGGGGCCAACGTCCTGACTTTC,CASTTGTGANVLTF
NA,TRBJ2-5,11,NA,TRBV2,TGTGCCAGCAGTTTGGCCGGGACCACACACTTC,CASSLAGTTHF
NA,TRBJ2-2,15,NA,TRBV15,TGTGCCACCAGCAGAGATCCAGCGAACACCGGGGAGCTGTTTTTT,CATSRDPANTGELFF
many,TRBJ2-2,15,TRBD1,TRBV5-4,TGTGCCAGCAGCTCTGGACAGGGGGCGGGCGGGGAGCTGTTTTTT,CASSSGQGAGGELFF
NA,TRBJ1-1,14,NA,TRBV2,TGTGCCAGCAGCCAATACAGGCCGAAGACTGAAGCTTTCTTT,CASSQYRPKTEAFF
NA,TRBJ1-4,16,NA,TRBV5-1,TGCGCCAGCAGCTTGGGTTCTTTCTCAACTAATGAAAAACTGTTTTTT,CASSLGSFSTNEKLFF
NA,TRBJ1-2,15,TRBD1,TRBV28,TGTGCCAGCAGTCCGACGACAGGGGGCAACTATGGCTACACCTTC,CASSPTTGGNYGYTF
many,TRBJ2-3,15,TRBD2,TRBV9,TGTGCCAGCAGCGTAGCTTGGGGGGGGTCGGATACGCAGTATTTT,CASSVAWGGSDTQYF
many,TRBJ2-5,14,TRBD1,TRBV27,TGTGCCAGCAGACGACAGGGGGCTGGGGAGACCCAGTACTTC,CASRRQGAGETQYF
few,TRBJ2-3,15,TRBD2,TRBV6-4,TGTGCCAGCAGTGCTCTAGCGGGAGAGACAGATACGCAGTATTTT,CASSALAGETDTQYF
many,TRBJ1-2,16,NA,TRBV14,TGTGCCAGCAGCCAAGAAGTTTGGGGGGCGGACTATGGCTACACCTTC,CASSQEVWGADYGYTF
many,TRBJ2-1,13,NA,TRBV11-2,TGTGCCAGCAGCTTGGGTAGCGCCAATGAGCAGTTCTTC,CASSLGSANEQFF
many,TRBJ2-7,13,TRBD1,TRBV20-1,TGCAGTGCTGGTAAGGGGGCCCGCTACGAGCAGTACTTC,CSAGKGARYEQYF
many,TRBJ2-1,12,NA,TRBV28,TGTGCCAGCAGTCGGTATTACAATGAGCAGTTCTTC,CASSRYYNEQFF
NA,TRBJ2-7,11,NA,TRBV20-1,TGCAGCGGGGACTTCTTCGGCGAGCAGTACTTC,CSGDFFGEQYF
few,TRBJ2-5,14,TRBD2,TRBV3-1,TGTGCCATCCGGGGGGCGGGGGGGGCCGGCCCCCAGTACTTC,CAIRGAGGAGPQYF
NA,TRBJ1-4,14,TRBD1,TRBV12-3/TRBV12-4,TGTGCCAGCAGTAGCACAACAGGGGGCGGGAAACTGTTTTTT,CASSSTTGGGKLFF
many,TRBJ2-7,13,NA,TRBV4-1,TGCGCCAGTGCCTTCGGAGTTCCGTACGAGCAGTACTTC,CASAFGVPYEQYF
many,TRBJ2-7,14,NA,TRBV6-5,TGTGCCAGCAGTTACTCGCCAGGGTCCTACGAGCAGTACTTC,CASSYSPGSYEQYF
many,TRBJ2-1,17,TRBD2,TRBV7-6,TGTGCCAGCAGCTTATTAGCTAGCGGGTCTAAGGGCTATGAGCAGTTCTTC,CASSLLASGSKGYEQFF